The source of this T cell receptor (beta chain) is a study of CD8 T cells in ankylosing spondylitis. Findings and limits, study-wide: As reported, disease-linked clones showed significant enrichment in matched ankylosing spondylitis synovial fluid. In ankylosing spondylitis blood, a motif of seven to nine highly homologous TCR beta variants appeared characteristic.

TCRdb itself ran the 5' RACE reads through MiXCR, one entry per CDR3 protein. The repertoire includes 800,000 to 900,000 distinct CDR3 sequences, approximately 12% of them detected once, and around 0.51% sits in the top ten. V was trimmed by 4 bases and J by 5 bases, leaving 21 bases between them. The germline V gene encodes CDR1 DFQATT and CDR2 SNEGSKA (reference sequence). The CDR3 runs 17 residues. For this clonotype: Its specificity is not known.

Sample: blood, either unsorted or a sorted T cell fraction (not recorded which). This sequence originates from a male donor with ankylosing spondylitis. The gene calls are TRBV20-1 and TRBJ1-6, with D uncertain. The CDR3 spells CSATRTGSILHNSPLHF. CDR3 bases: TGCAGTGCTACCCGGACCGGCTCCATACTTCATAATTCACCCCTCCACTTT.